The present entry profiles one T cell receptor beta chain with its context. This clone has a single count. The antigen it binds to is not known. Qualities for individual bases were not recorded, and no much larger clone is one base off. The donors were healthy, HIV-negative adults with no recently reported acute infections or vaccinations. Only Caucasian adults living in Nashville, Tennessee, USA were represented among the donors. CD4+ T cells were enriched by magnetic negative selection; naive cells were then positively selected on CD45RA, and the negative fraction formed the memory subset. Blood was collected by leukapheresis, and PBMCs were isolated by Ficoll-Histopaque density gradient centrifugation and then cryopreserved in liquid nitrogen vapor phase. Analytical flow cytometry was used to check the purity and quantity of every magnetically sorted T cell population. Genomic DNA was isolated from every sorted fraction and measured by UV absorbance on a Nanodrop 2000c.

This sample is drawn from a study of shared clonotypes between healthy human individuals (dated by TCRdb to about 2020). Regarding the research as a whole: The cohort comprised two women and a few men aged 18 to 49 years. For each donor, three plates each were used for CD4 naive and CD4 memory, two plates were used for CD8 naive, and one plate was used for CD8 memory. To increase sequencing depth and limit assay-specific biases, different laboratories used diverse techniques to prepare libraries and sequence TCR repertoires. Per donor, leukapheresis produced somewhere between about 0.94 and 9.5 billion PBMCs. Blood TCR repertoires of about 5 healthy adults were deeply sequenced to estimate repertoire size and the extent of clonotype sharing between individuals. What the authors observed across the whole study: Clonotypes shared by all four sorted-subset donors showed higher generation probabilities than non-shared clonotypes. About 5% of naive CD4, 3.5% of naive CD8, approximately 2% of memory CD4, and less than 0.45% of memory CD8 clonotypes were shared across several donors. Even with the large sequencing depth, rarefaction of the sorted-subset datasets indicated that sequencing was incomplete. Pairwise subsampling indicated that sequencing depth was expected to affect the degree of clonotype sharing among donors. Because the study included a small number of donors, the genetic and exposure-history diversity represented was limited. Sampling was restricted to blood, and TCR repertoires in tissue are likely to differ from TCR repertoires in blood. Estimated clonotype richness was generally larger for naive than for memory subsets.

Using the deep immunoSEQ assay, TCR CDR3 regions were amplified from genomic DNA by multiplex PCR. Extracted genomic DNA from each cell subset was distributed evenly across all wells of several immunoSEQ 96-well plates, and each plate was treated as a replicate. For sorted subsets, 150 to 250 ng genomic DNA, equal to tens of thousands of T cell genomes, was loaded into each replicate PCR. Purified libraries were measured with a Qubit 3.0 fluorometer, size-checked on a Bioanalyzer 2100, and measured again with the KAPA Library Quantification kit. Each immunoSEQ 96-well plate was sequenced on its own single-read 150-cycle Illumina NextSeq 550 flow cell. The paper's data handling went like this. Because only junctional sequences without quality scores were contained in the immunoSEQ output, filtering matching that applied to full-length reads could not be performed. To assign V/J genes and CDR3, sequences were annotated using PyIR, a Python wrapper for IgBLAST v1.9, with IMGT germline references. Reads with weak V/J assignments (E-value above 1e-6), missing CDR3, stop codons, out-of-frame junctions, or ambiguous translated residues were removed. A V3J clonotype was defined by an identical inferred V gene, J gene, and CDR3 amino acid sequence. To compute the percentage overlap between repertoires, the number of shared unique clonotypes was divided by the size of the smaller repertoire. Three approaches were used to assess repertoire richness: RTK rarefaction, the Chao1 estimator, and Recon v2.1 estimates of unobserved clonotypes. Generation probabilities were computed with OLGA for all TCRbeta clonotypes obtained by the gDNA method from a few donors. Sourced from immuneACCESS, this table was stored by TCRdb with only in-frame sequences that have V and J called. A share of the clones is absent; for the studies checked, an unresolved V gene accounts for under half, and the remainder has no known explanation. V, J and clone size reflect that table, while D and trimming were determined from the DNA. The sample profile shows approximately 2,300,000 clones; around 93% of them were found once. Jointly, the top ten make up 0.37% of the sample.

The germline V gene gives CDR1 as MDHEN and CDR2 as SYDVKM. Inclusive of the bounding cysteine and phenylalanine, the CDR3 is 18 residues long. Of all the DNA, just the CDR3 is kept, 54 bases in frame from base 1. V lost 7 bases and J lost 3 bases, and the count of bases not matched to a germline gene is 18. The clonotype comes from a man between 18 and 29 years old in good health. Some clones in this sample may be carry-over from other donors' samples. The sequence links TRBV28 to TRBJ2-7; a stretch of 10 junction bases matches TRBD1. The source material was naive CD4+ T cells from PBMCs. This specimen's cell subset or site label, per the study, means: CD45RA+ positively selected. The nucleotide sequence reads TGTGCCAGCAACCCCCCCCAGAAACCGGGACAGGGGTTCTACGAGCAGTACTTC. Translation gives CASNPPQKPGQGFYEQYF.